The 5 T cell receptor beta chains presented below share a single source sample, sequenced in a study of OX40 agonist ivuxolimab in advanced cancers. Libraries were prepared by immunoSEQ multiplex PCR; TCRdb keeps only in-frame clonotypes and omits some of them. Of approximately 69,000 clones listed, more than 85% are singletons. The sample here was CD4+ or CD8+ T cells sorted from blood, taken in a trial of the OX40 agonist ivuxolimab. Every receptor here comes from an adult with an advanced solid tumor such as melanoma, head and neck, liver or kidney cancer.

This chain links TRBV18 with TRBJ2-2; 10 nucleotides agree with TRBD1. The CDR3 spans 17 residues. With V trimmed by 0 bases and J by 4 bases, 5 bases remained unmatched. CDR1 and CDR2 (germline): KGHSH, LQKENI. The chain's CDR3 is CASSPPSRTGGTGELFF. The CDR3 DNA sequence: TGTGCCAGCTCACCACCCAGCAGGACAGGGGGCACCGGGGAGCTGTTTTTT.

The rearrangement links TRBV18 to TRBJ1-3; 9 positions match TRBD1. The CDR3 length is 17 residues. CDR1 is KGHSH, CDR2 LQKENI, per germline. V was pared by 3 bases and J by 1 base, with 7 bases of the junction left unmatched. Here the CDR3 DNA reads TGTGCCAGCTCACCGATACAGGGGGCAAATTCTGGAAACACCATATATTTT. Its protein product is CASSPIQGANSGNTIYF.

This chain connects TRBV5-6 to TRBJ1-4, with 7 bases fitting TRBD1. Germline loops: CDR1 SGHDT, CDR2 YYEEEE. There are 15 residues in the CDR3. The trim removed 0 bases at V and 3 bases at J, leaving 2 bases unmatched. CDR3 in DNA: TGTGCCAGCAGCTTGGCAGGGGGGGCTAATGAAAAACTGTTTTTT. Amino acids: CASSLAGGANEKLFF.

In this sample, this clone turned up once. The chain joins TRBV27 to TRBJ2-3, with 11 bases matching TRBD1. Trimming took 7 bases from V and 1 from J; bases not matched to a gene: 10. This CDR3 has 17 residues. Germline V gene data show CDR1 as MNHEY and CDR2 as SMNVEV (reference sequence). Here the CDR3 reads CASTLRTGGVGTDTQYF. Here the CDR3 DNA reads TGTGCCAGCACCCTCCGGACAGGGGGCGTCGGCACAGATACGCAGTATTTT.

DNA for the CDR3: TGTGCCAGCAGCCCAGCGGGAGCTGGGGCCAACGTCCTGACTTTC. Translation: CASSPAGAGANVLTF. The chain recombines TRBV5-4 with TRBJ2-6, with 8 bases fitting TRBD2. The CDR3 sequence is 15 residues long. With V trimmed by 4 bases and J by 2 bases, 2 bases remained unmatched. Germline V gene sequence: CDR1 SGHNT, CDR2 YYREEE (reference sequence).